This TCR beta chain originates from a study of blood T cell repertoires in COVID-19. Study-level background: Both acute and convalescent COVID-19 samples were obtained from the United States, Italy and Spain. T cells, B-cell-depleted T cells, or PBMCs provided the cDNA or gDNA that served as material.

The trim removed 7 bases at V and 2 bases at J, leaving 5 bases unmatched. CDR3 length: 13 residues. Original handling: Reference gene primer amplification yielded estimated nucleated cell counts. Method: immunoSEQ multiplex PCR; TCRdb's copy keeps in-frame clones and lacks some. Clone size and V and J calls were adopted from that table, with D and trimming inferred from the DNA. This sample has about 100,000 clones, with more than 70% found just once. The rearrangement joins TRBV12-3 or TRBV12-4 to TRBJ2-7; 7 bases fit TRBD1. Sequences were obtained from peripheral blood. This sequence was found in a human donor in a cohort sampled during active COVID-19. The CDR3 spells CASKRGGPYEQYF. In nucleotides, the CDR3 is TGTGCCAGCAAGCGAGGGGGCCCCTACGAGCAGTACTTC.